The text below deals with one T cell receptor (beta chain). Its antigen is as yet unknown. The data were produced by immunoSEQ multiplex PCR, yet TCRdb's version contains in-frame clones alone and is incomplete. The repertoire holds 55,000 to 65,000 clones, 60% to 80% seen once, with about 3% in the top ten. Germline CDR1 MNHEY, CDR2 SVGAGI. The CDR3 consists of 14 residues. Between the trimmed V and J ends, which lost 6 bases and 0 bases, there was a span of 9 bases. The sample is drawn from a study of radiotherapy plus CTLA-4 blockade in lung cancer. Study details: Disease control was present in more than 25% of patients, and objective responses in 18%.

Study-wide points: Early blood T cell clone dynamics reportedly forecast response best, with interferon-beta.

The rearrangement joins TRBV6-5 to TRBJ1-5, with TRBD1 as a possible D gene (6 bases). Sequences were derived from peripheral blood, sampled from a patient treated with radiotherapy plus ipilimumab. The source is a human donor with non-small cell lung cancer who had a complete response to radiotherapy plus ipilimumab. CDR3 sequence: CASRTGYSNQPQHF. The CDR3 DNA sequence: TGTGCCAGCAGGACAGGATATAGCAATCAGCCCCAGCATTTT.